What follows are 29 T cell receptor beta chains derived from one specimen sequenced in a study of blood T cell repertoires in COVID-19. The table came from immunoSEQ multiplex PCR; TCRdb's copy has only in-frame clones and leaves some out. Of approximately 470,000 clones in the sample, roughly 90% are singletons; the top ten hold roughly 0.72%. The sample taken for sequencing was PBMCs or T cells enriched from blood (not recorded which). The receptors originated from a woman aged 18-29 years who had recovered from COVID-19.

This clone was observed a handful of times. The chain couples TRBV29-1 to TRBJ1-2, with no clear D. CDR1 and CDR2 (germline): SQVTM, ANQGSEA. CDR3 length equals 15 residues. Trimming took off 2 bases at V and 4 bases at J, with 17 bases between the two ends. Here the CDR3 reads CSVELMRSEAYGYTF. The DNA of the CDR3 is TGCAGCGTTGAACTTATGAGGTCGGAGGCCTATGGCTACACCTTC.

The chain uses TRBV2 and TRBJ2-2; D unresolved. V lost 5 bases, J lost 7 bases, and 11 bases lay in between. This CDR3 comprises 13 residues. Germline loops: CDR1 SNHLY, CDR2 FYNNEI. In DNA form, the CDR3 reads TGTGCCAGCAGTTCCCTATATATCGGGGAGCTGTTTTTT. Translated: CASSSLYIGELFF.

The genes are TRBV2 and TRBJ1-2, with a tentative D call TRBD1 (5 bases). The CDR3 runs 13 residues. Germline-derived CDR1 and CDR2 are SNHLY and FYNNEI. Trimming took 10 bases from V and 8 from J, leaving 20 bases between them. The CDR3 region is CATRRTEGAGYTF. CDR3 DNA: TGTGCCACCCGACGGACCGAAGGGGCCGGCTACACCTTC.

V usage is TRBV30 and J usage is TRBJ2-5, with D unclear. The germline gives CDR1 GTSNPN, CDR2 SVGIG (reference sequence). This CDR3 is 11 amino acids long. V was cut by 3 bases and J by 2 bases, with 4 bases left in between. CDR3 sequence reads: CAWSRQETQYF. The CDR3 nucleotides are TGTGCCTGGAGCAGACAAGAGACCCAGTACTTC.

The chain recombines TRBV28 with TRBJ1-1; D remains unclear. In germline, CDR1 is MDHEN, CDR2 SYDVKM. CDR3 length: 12 amino acids. Trimming cost V 3 bases and J 5 bases, with 7 bases left between them. Here the CDR3 DNA reads TGTGCCAGCAGTTTCCGGGAAACTGAAGCTTTCTTT. This codes for CASSFRETEAFF. The complete variable domain, with remaining parts taken from reference TRBV28 and TRBJ1-1, reads DVKVTQSSRYLVKRTGEKVFLECVQDMDHENMFWYRQDPGLGLRLIYFSYDVKMKEKGDIPEGYSVSREKKERFSLILESASTNQTSMYLCASSFRETEAFFGQGTRLTVV.

The chain carries TRBV6-1 and TRBJ2-7, with D possibly being TRBD2 (6 bases). The ends were cut back, 2 bases at V and 0 bases at J, with 11 bases in the middle. From germline, CDR1 is MNHNS and CDR2 SASEGT. The CDR3 is 15 residues long. The CDR3 reads CASSEQPGSSYEQYF. CDR3 DNA: TGTGCCAGCAGTGAACAGCCCGGGAGCTCCTACGAGCAGTACTTC.

The chain is built from TRBV5-1 and TRBJ1-4, with 8 bases that match TRBD1. Trimming took 2 bases from V and 7 from J; bases not matched to a gene: 13. Germline V lookup: CDR1 SGHRS, CDR2 YFSETQ. The CDR3 has 17 residues. The CDR3 DNA sequence: TGCGCCAGCAGCTTACAGGGGGATATGAAGGCAGGTGAAAAACTGTTTTTT. Protein sequence: CASSLQGDMKAGEKLFF.

This sequence joins TRBV29-1 and TRBJ1-2; D unresolved. This CDR3 has 14 amino acids. Germline V gene data show CDR1 as SQVTM and CDR2 as ANQGSEA. V was shortened by 6 bases and J by 7 bases, with 21 bases between the two germline ends. CDR3 protein: CSVGPKVRVGGYTF. In DNA form, the CDR3 reads TGCAGCGTGGGCCCGAAGGTGCGGGTTGGTGGCTACACCTTC.

This chain joins TRBV6-6 and TRBJ1-1, with D possibly being TRBD1 (5 bases). The CDR3 is made up of 13 amino acids. Germline V gives CDR1 MNHNY, CDR2 SVGAGI (reference sequence). Trimming took off 4 bases at V and 1 base at J, with 7 bases between the two ends. CDR3 coding DNA: TGTGCCAGCAGTTCCACAGGGAACACTGAAGCTTTCTTT. It encodes CASSSTGNTEAFF.

The chain joins TRBV9 to TRBJ2-3, with 9 bases matching TRBD2. The CDR3 consists of 14 residues. V lost 4 bases to trimming and J lost 7 bases; unmatched junction nucleotides: 7. Germline loops: CDR1 SGDLS, CDR2 YYNGEE. For the CDR3, the DNA is TGTGCCAGCAGCCCCCAGCGGGGGGAAAATACGCAGTATTTT. Its protein product is CASSPQRGENTQYF.

The chain has TRBV5-1 and TRBJ2-3; TRBD2 agrees at 13 bases. CDR1 is SGHRS, CDR2 YFSETQ, per germline. The CDR3 runs to 18 residues. J was trimmed by 0 bases and V by 2 bases; bases with no gene match: 6. Here the CDR3 DNA reads TGCGCCAGCAGCTTAACCGGGACTAGCGGGGCTAGCACAGATACGCAGTATTTT. Amino acids: CASSLTGTSGASTDTQYF.

A few counts support this clone. V gene TRBV2 combines with J gene TRBJ1-1; D possibly corresponds to TRBD1 (5 bases). The CDR3 contains 14 residues. V was shortened by 3 bases and J by 5 bases, with 13 bases between the two germline ends. Germline V lookup: CDR1 SNHLY, CDR2 FYNNEI. CDR3 protein: CASSDQGGVTEAFF. CDR3 in DNA: TGTGCCAGCAGTGATCAGGGCGGCGTGACTGAAGCTTTCTTT.

The chain couples TRBV5-6 to TRBJ1-2; 8 bases are shared with TRBD1. Germline loops: CDR1 SGHDT, CDR2 YYEEEE. The V and J ends lost 4 bases and 8 bases, in that order; junction bases with no gene match: 7. The CDR3 length is 13 residues. The CDR3 region is CASSPDRAIGYTF. The DNA for the CDR3 is TGTGCCAGCAGCCCGGACAGGGCAATAGGCTACACCTTC.

The chain joins TRBV7-2 to TRBJ2-5, with 8 bases matching TRBD2. The CDR3 runs to 15 residues. V shed 5 bases and J 5 bases; nucleotides not matched to a gene: 10. Looked up from germline, CDR1 is SGHTA and CDR2 is FQGNSA. As DNA, the CDR3 is TGTGCCAGCAGCCAATCCGGGGGGGCCCAGGAGACCCAGTACTTC. Residues: CASSQSGGAQETQYF.

This chain uses TRBV30 with TRBJ2-1; the match to TRBD2 covers 11 bases. Germline trimming cut 0 bases from V and 8 bases from J; bases unmatched to any gene: 9. The CDR3 spans 16 residues. The V gene's germline CDR1 is GTSNPN and CDR2 SVGIG (reference sequence). The CDR3 bases are TGTGCCTGGAGTGTAATGCTAGCGGGGGGTATCGATGAGCAGTTCTTC. Translating it yields CAWSVMLAGGIDEQFF.

This rearrangement joins TRBV3-1 (or the pseudogene TRBV3-2) to TRBJ1-6; 7 nucleotides align to TRBD1. The V gene's germline CDR1 is LGHDT and CDR2 YNNKEL (reference sequence). V lost 4 bases and J lost 8; bases outside the gene matches: 2. The CDR3 loop spans 13 amino acids. The CDR3 loop reads CASSPGQDSPLHF. DNA for the CDR3: TGTGCCAGCAGCCCTGGACAGGATTCACCCCTCCACTTT.

This chain connects TRBV4-1 to TRBJ2-7, with 11 bases matching TRBD2. V lost 4 bases and J lost 5; bases outside the gene matches: 7. The germline CDR1 and CDR2 sequences are MGHRA and YSYEKL. This CDR3 comprises 15 residues. The CDR3 loop is CASSRLIAGGNEQYF. CDR3 bases: TGCGCCAGCAGCCGATTAATAGCGGGGGGGAACGAGCAGTACTTC.

The chain uses TRBV29-1 and TRBJ1-2; the D is unclear. Germline CDR1 SQVTM, CDR2 ANQGSEA. V was trimmed by 7 bases and J by 2 bases, leaving 11 bases between them. The length of the CDR3 is 12 residues. CDR3: CSAAHVNYGYTF. In DNA, the CDR3 is TGCAGCGCCGCGCATGTAAACTATGGCTACACCTTC.

V is TRBV19 and J is TRBJ1-5; 7 bases fit TRBD1. CDR3 length: 17 amino acids. Germline CDR1 reads LNHDA; CDR2 reads SQIVND (reference sequence). Trimming at V came to 4 bases and at J to 2 bases, leaving 11 bases not matched to a gene. The CDR3 here is CASSKRQGGEGNQPQHF. The CDR3 coding sequence is TGTGCCAGTAGTAAGAGACAGGGAGGCGAAGGCAATCAGCCCCAGCATTTT.

The chain carries TRBV15 and TRBJ1-1; 8 bases align to TRBD1. V was pared by 9 bases and J by 6 bases, with 3 bases of the junction left unmatched. Germline CDR1 is LNHNV and CDR2 is YYDKDF (reference sequence). This CDR3 spans 11 amino acids. CDR3 coding DNA: TGTGCCACTCAGGGGGCCGCTGAAGCTTTCTTT. Its protein product is CATQGAAEAFF.

V is TRBV27 and J is TRBJ1-1; D unclear. The CDR3 loop spans 14 amino acids. Germline V gene data show CDR1 as MNHEY and CDR2 as SMNVEV (reference sequence). V was shortened by 3 bases and J by 5 bases, with 13 bases between the two germline ends. CDR3 bases: TGTGCCAGCAGTTTTCTTGTGAGCGGAACTGAAGCTTTCTTT. It translates to CASSFLVSGTEAFF.

J is TRBJ1-6 and V is TRBV6-1; TRBD1 agrees at 9 bases. This CDR3 spans 15 amino acids. J was trimmed by 10 bases and V by 2 bases; bases with no gene match: 6. Germline V gives CDR1 MNHNS, CDR2 SASEGT. The CDR3 region has the DNA TGTGCCAGCAGTGAAAGGGGACAGGGTTGGTCACCCCTCCACTTT. It yields the protein CASSERGQGWSPLHF.

The rearrangement joins TRBV5-4 to TRBJ1-1; maybe TRBD1 (5 bases). CDR3 length: 14 amino acids. The V and J ends lost 1 base and 5 bases respectively, with 12 bases between them. Germline V gene data show CDR1 as SGHNT and CDR2 as YYREEE (reference sequence). CDR3 nucleotide sequence: TGTGCCAGCAGCTTGAGACAGTCATTAACTGAAGCTTTCTTT. This encodes CASSLRQSLTEAFF.

The gene calls are TRBV3-1 (or the pseudogene TRBV3-2) and TRBJ1-2; no clear D gene. This CDR3 is built from 11 residues. In germline, CDR1 is LGHDT, CDR2 YNNKEL (reference sequence). The V end lost 3 bases, the J end lost 4 bases, and 3 bases lay between the germline ends. CDR3 amino acids: CASSQAYGYTF. DNA of the CDR3: TGTGCCAGCAGCCAGGCCTATGGCTACACCTTC.

The genes are TRBV11-2 and TRBJ2-3, with a possible D match to TRBD2 (5 bases). The germline V gene encodes CDR1 SGHAT and CDR2 FQNNGV. The germline V and J ends were trimmed by 5 bases and 11 bases, with 11 bases remaining between them. This CDR3 comprises 11 residues. The chain's CDR3 is CASSALGLQYF. CDR3 DNA sequence: TGTGCCAGCAGCGCACTAGGTCTGCAGTATTTT.

The chain carries TRBV7-9 and TRBJ2-1; a possible D gene is TRBD2 (6 bases). The CDR3 is 13 residues long. The ends were cut back, 5 bases at V and 4 bases at J, with 9 bases in the middle. The germline gives CDR1 SEHNR, CDR2 FQNEAQ (reference sequence). The CDR3 is CASSTGLYNEQFF. Here the CDR3 DNA reads TGTGCCAGCAGCACGGGACTGTACAATGAGCAGTTCTTC. The full variable domain, in which reference TRBV7-9 and TRBJ2-1 provide the parts outside the CDR3, is DTGVSQNPRHKITKRGQNVTFRCDPISEHNRLYWYRQTLGQGPEFLTYFQNEAQLEKSRLLSDRFSAERPKGSFSTLEIQRTEQGDSAMYLCASSTGLYNEQFFGPGTRLTVL.

This chain joins TRBV6-5 and TRBJ1-4, with D possibly TRBD1 on 6 matching bases. Germline CDR1 MNHEY, CDR2 SVGAGI. The CDR3 loop spans 15 amino acids. V was shortened by 6 bases and J by 6 bases, with 17 bases between the two germline ends. CDR3 sequence reads: CASRFSGEKDEKLFF. The CDR3, as DNA: TGTGCCAGCAGGTTCTCAGGGGAGAAGGATGAAAAACTGTTTTTT.

V gene TRBV19 combines with J gene TRBJ1-2, with a tentative D call TRBD1 (6 bases). V was cut by 6 bases and J by 8 bases, with 19 bases left in between. The CDR3 sequence is 14 residues long. Germline loops: CDR1 LNHDA, CDR2 SQIVND (reference sequence). The CDR3 region has the DNA TGTGCCAGTAGGATTACCCTACCAGGGGTCGGCTACACCTTC. Translated: CASRITLPGVGYTF.

This sequence joins TRBV7-8 and TRBJ1-5; D perhaps matches TRBD1 (5 bases). The CDR3 length is 15 residues. V was cut by 1 base and J by 4 bases, with 11 bases left in between. Germline CDR1 reads SGHVS; CDR2 reads FQNEAQ. The CDR3 loop is CASSLGGSGNQPQHF. The DNA for the CDR3 is TGTGCCAGCAGCTTAGGGGGCAGTGGTAATCAGCCCCAGCATTTT.